The 6 T cell receptor beta chains below all came from one sample that was sequenced in a study of memory CD4+ T cells and cytomegalovirus serostatus. Single viable CD3+CD4+CD8-CD45RO+ cells were sorted as the memory CD4+ T cells. Clones were read by immunoSEQ multiplex PCR, and TCRdb kept only the in-frame ones, dropping some. The sample yields roughly 53,000 clones, around 78% seen once. The sequenced material came from memory CD4+ T cells from blood. The receptors come from an adult in good health and CMV-seronegative.

This sequence joins TRBV5-5 and TRBJ2-1; 8 bases agree with TRBD1. Germline CDR1 and CDR2: SGHKS and YYEKEE (reference sequence). CDR3 size: 19 residues. Trimming cost V 4 bases and J 0 bases; bases outside gene matches: 15. The CDR3 reads CASSGPGTGTFSSYNEQFF. The CDR3 nucleotides read TGTGCCAGCAGCGGACCCGGGACAGGAACCTTTAGCTCCTACAATGAGCAGTTCTTC.

The chain uses TRBV5-1 and TRBJ1-2; D is perhaps TRBD1 (6 bases). The CDR3 spans 14 residues. The V gene lost 1 base and the J gene lost 8 bases, with 15 bases spanning the gap. Germline V gives CDR1 SGHRS, CDR2 YFSETQ. The CDR3 protein is CASSLSQGLGGYTF. In nucleotides, the CDR3 is TGCGCCAGCAGCTTGAGTCAGGGGCTCGGAGGCTACACCTTC.

About this clone itself: The same CDR3 is also encoded by other DNA sequences in this sample. V gene TRBV28 combines with J gene TRBJ2-3; 7 bases map to TRBD1. J was trimmed by 6 bases and V by 3 bases; bases with no gene match: 3. The CDR3 has 13 residues. Per the germline V gene, CDR1 is MDHEN and CDR2 is SYDVKM. Here the CDR3 reads CASSLQGVDTQYF. The CDR3 nucleotides read TGTGCCAGCAGTTTGCAGGGGGTGGATACGCAGTATTTT.

V gene TRBV5-6 combines with J gene TRBJ2-5, with D possibly TRBD1 on 6 matching bases. The V end was cut by 1 base, the J end by 7 bases, with 20 bases between. The CDR3 spans 16 residues. The germline V gene has CDR1 SGHDT and CDR2 YYEEEE. DNA for the CDR3: TGTGCCAGCAGCTTGAAGGGGACATCAGGGAAGGGGACCCAGTACTTC. This encodes CASSLKGTSGKGTQYF. Full variable domain (rest looked up from reference TRBV5-6 and TRBJ2-5): DAGVTQSPTHLIKTRGQQVTLRCSPKSGHDTVSWYQQALGQGPQFIFQYYEEEERQRGNFPDRFSGHQFPNYSSELNVNALLLGDSALYLCASSLKGTSGKGTQYFGPGTRLLVL.

The chain recombines TRBV18 with TRBJ2-1; 13 positions agree with TRBD2. Trimming at V came to 2 bases and at J to 3 bases, leaving 13 bases not matched to a gene. The CDR3 spans 20 residues. Germline V gene data show CDR1 as KGHSH and CDR2 as LQKENI. CDR3 loop: CASSPVATSGRAVRYNEQFF. The CDR3 nucleotides are TGTGCCAGCTCACCAGTCGCTACTAGCGGGAGGGCCGTTCGCTACAATGAGCAGTTCTTC.

The chain has TRBV14 and TRBJ1-2; D gene uncertain. The germline V and J ends were trimmed by 0 bases and 5 bases, with 19 bases remaining between them. Per the germline V gene, CDR1 is SGHDN and CDR2 is FVKESK. The CDR3 is made up of 17 amino acids. CDR3 sequence reads: CASSQDISAGRVYGYTF. CDR3 nucleotides: TGTGCCAGCAGCCAAGATATCTCGGCAGGAAGGGTTTATGGCTACACCTTC.